This T cell receptor beta chain originates from a study of regulatory T cells in long-lasting Graves disease. Study-wide results and caveats: Relative to new patients (approximately 1,000), persistent patients exhibited greater sharing of public clonotypes (approximately 3,000).

Trimming removed 0 bases at V and 4 bases at J, with 16 bases between. The germline V gene encodes CDR1 SQVTM and CDR2 ANQGSEA. The CDR3 totals 16 residues. Noted time point: newly diagnosed GD, antithyroid drugs for less than 3 months. Making the TCR library involved RNA that had been extracted from PBMCs. Arm-PCR with iRepertoire HTBI primers amplified the CDR3 regions for these TCR beta libraries. One entry per CDR3 protein, called by TCRdb with MiXCR from the multiplex PCR reads. Among about 420,000 distinct CDR3 sequences listed, over 15% were seen once. Turning to this clonotype: What it binds is not known.

These data were likewise used in another study, on T cells in Graves' hyperthyroidism and ophthalmopathy.

The chain couples TRBV29-1 to TRBJ2-1, with a possible D match to TRBD2 (5 bases). Sequencing used peripheral blood mononuclear cells (PBMCs), obtained at new diagnosis, from a patient treated with antithyroid drugs. The sequence was obtained from a woman in her late teens or twenties with Graves disease. CDR3 sequence: CSVEDMDLVGYNEQFF. The CDR3 region has the DNA TGCAGCGTTGAAGATATGGACTTAGTGGGTTACAATGAGCAGTTCTTC.